Each of the 4 T cell receptor beta chains below was sequenced from the same sample in a study of somatic mutations in cytotoxic T cells in rheumatoid arthritis. Data came from immunoSEQ multiplex PCR; TCRdb stores just in-frame clones and leaves some out. The table records fewer than 12,000 clones, over 65% of them present only once. The sample was CD8+ T cells sorted from blood. The receptors stem from a man aged 55 to 69 in good health.

The rearrangement links TRBV28 to TRBJ2-7; perhaps D is TRBD1 or TRBD2 (5 bases each). Trimming cost V 3 bases and J 5 bases, with 8 bases left between them. This CDR3 has 12 amino acids. Germline CDR1 MDHEN, CDR2 SYDVKM. CDR3 nucleotide sequence: TGTGCCAGCAGTTTGGGGACGGACGAGCAGTACTTC. Its translation is CASSLGTDEQYF.

J is TRBJ2-7 and V is TRBV5-6; D might be TRBD1 (8 bases). This CDR3 spans 14 amino acids. Trimming pared 1 base from V and 4 bases from J, leaving 12 bases between. The germline gives CDR1 SGHDT, CDR2 YYEEEE. The CDR3 is CASSLTGGEYEQYF. The CDR3 DNA sequence: TGTGCCAGCAGCTTGACAGGGGGGGAGTACGAGCAGTACTTC.

The chain carries TRBV27 and TRBJ2-7, with 7 nucleotides matching TRBD1. J lost 5 bases, V lost 5 bases, and 6 bases had no gene match. The CDR3 has 13 residues. Germline loops: CDR1 MNHEY, CDR2 SMNVEV (reference sequence). As DNA, the CDR3 is TGTGCCAGCAGTCCCGAGACAGGGAACGAGCAGTACTTC. Encoded protein: CASSPETGNEQYF.

This chain joins TRBV6-4 and TRBJ1-5, with D uncertain. The germline CDR1 and CDR2 sequences are MRHNA and SNTAGT. Trimming shortened V by 2 bases and J by 0 bases, and 14 bases separated the two germline ends. CDR3 length: 17 residues. The CDR3 loop is CASSDRKEHYSNQPQHF. The DNA of the CDR3 is TGTGCCAGCAGTGACCGAAAGGAACATTATAGCAATCAGCCCCAGCATTTT.